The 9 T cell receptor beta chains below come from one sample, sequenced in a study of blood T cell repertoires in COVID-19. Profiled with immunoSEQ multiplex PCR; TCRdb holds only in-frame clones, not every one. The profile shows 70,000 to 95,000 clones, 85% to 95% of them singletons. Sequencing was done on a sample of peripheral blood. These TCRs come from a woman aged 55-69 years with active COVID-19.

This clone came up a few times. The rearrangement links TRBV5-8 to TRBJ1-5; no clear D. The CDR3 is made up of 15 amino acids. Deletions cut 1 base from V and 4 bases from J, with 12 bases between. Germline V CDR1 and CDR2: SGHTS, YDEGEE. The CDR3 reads CASSLLRGSNQPQHF. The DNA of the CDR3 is TGTGCCAGCAGCTTGTTGAGAGGTTCTAATCAGCCCCAGCATTTT.

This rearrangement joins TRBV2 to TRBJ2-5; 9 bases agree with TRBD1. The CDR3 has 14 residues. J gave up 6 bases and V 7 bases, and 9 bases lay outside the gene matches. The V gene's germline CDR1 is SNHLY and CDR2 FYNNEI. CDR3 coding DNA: TGTGCCAGCACCTTGGACAGGGGATCGAAGACCCAGTACTTC. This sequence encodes CASTLDRGSKTQYF.

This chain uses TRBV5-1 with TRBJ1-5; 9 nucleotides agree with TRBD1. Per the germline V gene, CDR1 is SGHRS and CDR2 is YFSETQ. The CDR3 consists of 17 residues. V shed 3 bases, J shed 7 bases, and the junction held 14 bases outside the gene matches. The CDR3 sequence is CASSSNPGTGFGQPQHF. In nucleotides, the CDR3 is TGCGCCAGCAGCTCGAACCCCGGGACAGGGTTTGGACAGCCCCAGCATTTT. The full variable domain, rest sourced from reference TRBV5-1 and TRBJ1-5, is KAGVTQTPRYLIKTRGQQVTLSCSPISGHRSVSWYQQTPGQGLQFLFEYFSETQRNKGNFPGRFSGRQFSNSRSEMNVSTLELGDSALYLCASSSNPGTGFGQPQHFGDGTRLSIL.

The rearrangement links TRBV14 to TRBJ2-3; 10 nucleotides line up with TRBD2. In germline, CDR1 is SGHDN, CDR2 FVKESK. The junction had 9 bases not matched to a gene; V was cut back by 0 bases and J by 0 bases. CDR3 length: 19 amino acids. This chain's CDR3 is CASSQELAGSRHSTDTQYF. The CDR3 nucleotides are TGTGCCAGCAGCCAAGAACTAGCGGGATCCCGTCATAGCACAGATACGCAGTATTTT.

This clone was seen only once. The CDR3 protein is CASSYRGNTEAFF. The CDR3 bases are TGTGCCAGCAGCTACAGGGGAAACACTGAAGCTTTCTTT. The chain uses TRBV3-1 (or the pseudogene TRBV3-2) and TRBJ1-1, with 7 bases identical to TRBD1. From germline, CDR1 is LGHDT and CDR2 YNNKEL (reference sequence). The CDR3 is 13 amino acids. J gave up 2 bases and V 5 bases, and 2 bases lay outside the gene matches.

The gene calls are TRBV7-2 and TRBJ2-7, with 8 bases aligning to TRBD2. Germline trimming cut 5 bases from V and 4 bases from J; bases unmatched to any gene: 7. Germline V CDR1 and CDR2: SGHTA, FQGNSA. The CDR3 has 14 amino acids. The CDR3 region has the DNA TGTGCCAGCAGCCCATCGACTAGCGAATACGAGCAGTACTTC. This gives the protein CASSPSTSEYEQYF.

This CDR3 is CASSLPLPYNEQFF. In DNA, the CDR3 is TGTGCCAGCAGTTTACCTCTTCCTTACAATGAGCAGTTCTTC. The V gene is TRBV28, the J gene TRBJ2-1, with D unclear. V dropped 2 bases and J dropped 4 bases, with 9 bases sitting between them. Germline V gives CDR1 MDHEN, CDR2 SYDVKM. CDR3 length: 14 residues.

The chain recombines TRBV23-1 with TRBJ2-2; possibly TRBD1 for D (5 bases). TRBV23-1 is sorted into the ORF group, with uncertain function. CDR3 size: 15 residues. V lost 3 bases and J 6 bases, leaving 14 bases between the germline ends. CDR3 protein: CASSHKSGQAGELFF. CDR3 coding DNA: TGCGCCAGCAGTCATAAATCAGGGCAAGCCGGGGAGCTGTTTTTT.

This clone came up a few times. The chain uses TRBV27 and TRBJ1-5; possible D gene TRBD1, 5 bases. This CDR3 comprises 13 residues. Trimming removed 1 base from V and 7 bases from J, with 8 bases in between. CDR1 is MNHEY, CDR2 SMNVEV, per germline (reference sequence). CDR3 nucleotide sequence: TGTGCCAGCAGTTTATTAAGGGGACAGCCCCAGCATTTT. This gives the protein CASSLLRGQPQHF.